This T cell receptor beta chain was profiled in a study of tumor and adjacent non-tumor tissue in lung cancer. A word on this clonotype: One end of the junction varies from germline; a read error may be responsible.

This CDR3 spans 16 amino acids. A modified ARM-PCR protocol with three rounds of nested PCR amplified TCRbeta. One entry per CDR3 protein, called by TCRdb with MiXCR from the multiplex PCR reads. Found here are about 67,000 distinct CDR3 sequences, about 77% of them singletons; the top ten hold around 43%. No cell sorting was done before RNA was extracted from the tissue. This non-tumor lung sample came from over 3 cm beyond the tumor edge. This TCR derives from a man in his 60s with non-small cell lung cancer. The sample consisted of distant non-tumor lung tissue. The V gene is TRBV12-3 or TRBV12-4, the J gene TRBJ2-1; TRBD2 agrees at 7 bases. CDR3 bases: TGTACCAGCAGCCCGAGGGCGGCTAGCGGACCCAATGAGCAGTTCTTC. It encodes CTSSPRAASGPNEQFF.